Described below is a single TCR beta chain sequence and its context. TCRdb itself ran the RT-PCR reads through MiXCR, one entry per CDR3 protein. The sample contains around 700,000 distinct CDR3 sequences, over 12% of which appear only once. This TCR derives from a female donor in good health, serving as a healthy control. The specimen sequenced was memory CD4+ T cells from blood.

The CDR3 loop reads CASSQERTRYGYTF. CDR3 coding DNA: TGCGCCAGCAGCCAAGAAAGGACGCGCTATGGCTACACCTTC. V gene TRBV4-1 combines with J gene TRBJ1-2; the D is unclear. This CDR3 comprises 14 residues. V dropped 0 bases and J dropped 4 bases, with 9 bases sitting between them. The germline V gene has CDR1 MGHRA and CDR2 YSYEKL.